The entry below gives a single T cell receptor (beta chain) sequence along with its context. This sample is part of a study of PD-1 blockade in classical Hodgkin lymphoma. Time point: cycle 4 day 1 (C4D1), after more than five weeks of nivolumab. Every patient was affected by relapse after autologous stem cell transplantation, while exposure to brentuximab vedotin was not uniform. CDR3 length: 14 residues. V gave up 0 bases and J gave up 5 bases; unmatched junction bases: 3. Germline V gives CDR1 SGDLS, CDR2 YYNGEE. The repertoire was sequenced with immunoSEQ multiplex PCR; TCRdb's copy has only in-frame clones and lacks some. The table shows fewer than 100,000 clones, with 90% to 95% occurring only once.

The sequences come from peripheral blood mononuclear cells (PBMCs), collected before the fourth cycle of nivolumab. The receptor's source is a human donor with classical Hodgkin lymphoma. V and J are TRBV9 and TRBJ1-1; 8 bases map to TRBD1. As DNA, the CDR3 is TGTGCCAGCAGCGTAGATACAGGGGGGACTGAAGCTTTCTTT. Translating gives CASSVDTGGTEAFF.